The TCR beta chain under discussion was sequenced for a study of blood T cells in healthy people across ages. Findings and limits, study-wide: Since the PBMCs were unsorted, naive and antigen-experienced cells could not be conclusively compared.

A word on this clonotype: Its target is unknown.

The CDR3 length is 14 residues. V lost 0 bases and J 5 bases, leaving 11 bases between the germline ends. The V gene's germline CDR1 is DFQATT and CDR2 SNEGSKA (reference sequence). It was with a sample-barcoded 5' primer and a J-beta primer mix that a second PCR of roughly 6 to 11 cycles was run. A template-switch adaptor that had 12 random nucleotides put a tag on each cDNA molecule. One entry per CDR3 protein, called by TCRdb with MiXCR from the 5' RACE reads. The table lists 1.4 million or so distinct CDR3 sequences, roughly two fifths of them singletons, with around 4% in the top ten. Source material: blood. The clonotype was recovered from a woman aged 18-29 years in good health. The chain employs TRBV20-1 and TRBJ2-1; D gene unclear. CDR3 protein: CSARDPIHHNEQFF. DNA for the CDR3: TGCAGTGCTAGAGATCCGATACACCACAATGAGCAGTTCTTC.